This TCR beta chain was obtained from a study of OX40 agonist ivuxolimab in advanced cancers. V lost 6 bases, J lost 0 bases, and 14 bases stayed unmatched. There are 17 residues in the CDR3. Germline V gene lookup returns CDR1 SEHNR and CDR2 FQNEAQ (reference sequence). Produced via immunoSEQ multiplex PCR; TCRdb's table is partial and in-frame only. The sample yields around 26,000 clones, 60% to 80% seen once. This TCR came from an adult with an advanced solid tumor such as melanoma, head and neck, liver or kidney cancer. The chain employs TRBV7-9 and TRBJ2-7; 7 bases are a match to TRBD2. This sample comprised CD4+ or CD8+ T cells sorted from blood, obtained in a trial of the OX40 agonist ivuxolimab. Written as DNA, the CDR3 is TGTGCCAGCAGAAACCTGGGACTATCCGAATTCTCCTACGAGCAGTACTTC. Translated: CASRNLGLSEFSYEQYF.